This entry lists 6 T cell receptor beta chains sequenced from one sample in a study of blood T cell repertoires in COVID-19. TCRdb keeps only in-frame clones here, not all; method: immunoSEQ multiplex PCR. The sample holds some 300,000 clones; approximately 90% are singletons and the top ten take approximately 6%. Specimen: peripheral blood. The receptors come from a woman aged 45-60 years with COVID-19, enrolled during active disease.

The J gene is TRBJ2-1, the V gene TRBV18, with TRBD2 identical over 9 bases. The CDR3 extends over 16 amino acids. Trimming at V came to 2 bases and at J to 7 bases, leaving 9 bases not matched to a gene. CDR1 is KGHSH, CDR2 LQKENI, per germline. CDR3 sequence reads: CASSPISGSAGNEQFF. The CDR3 bases are TGTGCCAGCTCACCAATTAGCGGGAGTGCGGGTAATGAGCAGTTCTTC.

The chain couples TRBV30 to TRBJ2-2, with 10 nucleotides matching TRBD1. CDR1 and CDR2 (germline): GTSNPN, SVGIG (reference sequence). This CDR3 is built from 17 residues. V gave up 5 bases and J gave up 3 bases; unmatched junction bases: 12. The CDR3 spells CAWDRDRGFPDTGELFF. The DNA for the CDR3 is TGTGCCTGGGACCGGGACAGGGGTTTTCCCGACACCGGGGAGCTGTTTTTT.

The chain combines TRBV11-2 with TRBJ2-1; 8 nucleotides align to TRBD1. Germline-derived CDR1 and CDR2 are SGHAT and FQNNGV. J gave up 2 bases and V 5 bases, and 5 bases lay outside the gene matches. The CDR3 consists of 15 residues. In DNA, the CDR3 is TGTGCCAGCAGCCGGGGGACAGGTGCCTACAATGAGCAGTTCTTC. It is translated as CASSRGTGAYNEQFF.

The genes are TRBV4-1 and TRBJ1-4; TRBD1 aligns across 10 bases. Germline CDR1 and CDR2: MGHRA and YSYEKL. The CDR3 contains 20 residues. V lost 2 bases and J lost 1; bases outside the gene matches: 13. The DNA of the CDR3 is TGCGCCAGCAGCCAATCCGCGACAGGGGGCGCGGCGCGAACTAATGAAAAACTGTTTTTT. Its protein is CASSQSATGGAARTNEKLFF.

The chain links TRBV3-1 (or the pseudogene TRBV3-2) to TRBJ2-5, with unresolved D. The V and J ends lost 6 bases and 2 bases respectively, with 13 bases between them. CDR1 LGHDT and CDR2 YNNKEL come from the germline V gene (reference sequence). CDR3 length equals 14 residues. The CDR3: CASRPGWSQETQYF. The CDR3 bases are TGTGCCAGCAGGCCCGGCTGGAGTCAAGAGACCCAGTACTTC.

This clone appeared a single time. The chain employs TRBV3-1 (or the pseudogene TRBV3-2) and TRBJ2-3; TRBD1 is a possible D gene (6 bases). With 0 bases removed from V and 2 bases from J, the gap between germline ends came to 12 bases. The CDR3 extends over 16 amino acids. Germline lookup yields CDR1 LGHDT and CDR2 YNNKEL (reference sequence). The CDR3 region has the DNA TGTGCCAGCAGCCAAGAGGGGGCTTATTCCACAGATACGCAGTATTTT. Translating it yields CASSQEGAYSTDTQYF.